Given below is one T cell receptor (beta chain) in context. The data stem from a study of blood T cell repertoires in COVID-19. Turning to the study itself: The United States, Italy and Spain were the sources of the acute and convalescent COVID-19 samples.

This CDR3 has 12 amino acids. The V end lost 6 bases, the J end lost 5 bases, and 10 bases lay between the germline ends. Measured with immunoSEQ multiplex PCR; TCRdb has only the in-frame clones, and not every one. Of 100,000 or so clones detected, more than 80% appear once; the ten largest clones hold approximately 9%. The chain uses TRBV12-3 or TRBV12-4 and TRBJ2-5; D not resolved. Material for sequencing was peripheral blood. This TCR came from a woman aged 70-85 years with acute or convalescent COVID-19. The CDR3 loop is CASSRVVETQYF. Here the CDR3 DNA reads TGTGCCAGCAGCCGGGTCGTGGAGACCCAGTACTTC.